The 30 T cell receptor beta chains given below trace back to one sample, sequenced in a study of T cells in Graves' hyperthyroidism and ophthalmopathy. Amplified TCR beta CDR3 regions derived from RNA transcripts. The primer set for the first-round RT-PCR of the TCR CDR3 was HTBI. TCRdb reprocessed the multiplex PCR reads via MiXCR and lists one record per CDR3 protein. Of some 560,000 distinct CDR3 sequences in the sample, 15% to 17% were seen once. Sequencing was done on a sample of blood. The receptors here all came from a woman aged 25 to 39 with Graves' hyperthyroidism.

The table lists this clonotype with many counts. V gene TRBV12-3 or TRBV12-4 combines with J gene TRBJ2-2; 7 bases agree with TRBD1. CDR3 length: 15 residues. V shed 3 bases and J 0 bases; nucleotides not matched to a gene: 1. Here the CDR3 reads CASSFDRANTGELFF. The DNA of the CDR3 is TGTGCCAGCAGTTTTGACAGGGCGAACACCGGGGAGCTGTTTTTT.

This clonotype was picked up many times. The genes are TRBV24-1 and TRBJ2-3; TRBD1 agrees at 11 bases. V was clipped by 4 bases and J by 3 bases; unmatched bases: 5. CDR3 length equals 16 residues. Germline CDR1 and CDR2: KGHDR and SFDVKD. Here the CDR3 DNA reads TGTGCCACCAGTGACCCCGGGACAGGGGGAACAGATACGCAGTATTTT. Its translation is CATSDPGTGGTDTQYF.

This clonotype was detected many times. DNA for the CDR3: TGTGCCAGCAGCACTGGGGACAGTTCCTCCTACGAGCAGTACTTC. Translated: CASSTGDSSSYEQYF. The chain couples TRBV7-2 to TRBJ2-7; 7 bases agree with TRBD1. This CDR3 region has 15 residues. Trimming at V came to 5 bases and at J to 0 bases, leaving 7 bases not matched to a gene. Germline lookup yields CDR1 SGHTA and CDR2 FQGNSA.

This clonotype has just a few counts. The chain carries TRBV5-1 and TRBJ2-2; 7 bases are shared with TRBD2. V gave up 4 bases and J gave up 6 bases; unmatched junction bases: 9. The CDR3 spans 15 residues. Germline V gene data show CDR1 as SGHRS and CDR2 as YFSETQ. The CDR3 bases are TGCGCCAGCAGCCCCCGGGACTACCCGGCCGGGGAGCTGTTTTTT. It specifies CASSPRDYPAGELFF.

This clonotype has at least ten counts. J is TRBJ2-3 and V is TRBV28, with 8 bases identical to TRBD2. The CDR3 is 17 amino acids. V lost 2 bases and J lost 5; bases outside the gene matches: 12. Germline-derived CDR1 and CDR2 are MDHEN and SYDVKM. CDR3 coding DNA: TGTGCCAGCAGTTTACCGGGACTAGGGGTGTCTGGAGATACGCAGTATTTT. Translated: CASSLPGLGVSGDTQYF.

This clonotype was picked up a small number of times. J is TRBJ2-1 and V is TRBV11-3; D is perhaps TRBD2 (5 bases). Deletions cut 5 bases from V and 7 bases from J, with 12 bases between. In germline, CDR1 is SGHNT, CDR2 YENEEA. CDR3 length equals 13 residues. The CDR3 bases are TGTGCCAGCAGCCCTGGAGCGGCAAATGAGCAGTTCTTC. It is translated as CASSPGAANEQFF.

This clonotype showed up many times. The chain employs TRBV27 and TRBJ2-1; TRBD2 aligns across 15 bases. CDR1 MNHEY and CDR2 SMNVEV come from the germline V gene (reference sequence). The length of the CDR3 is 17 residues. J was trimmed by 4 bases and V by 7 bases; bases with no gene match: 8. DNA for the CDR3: TGTGCCAGCACGCCTAGGACTAGCGGGAGGGCGTACAATGAGCAGTTCTTC. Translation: CASTPRTSGRAYNEQFF.

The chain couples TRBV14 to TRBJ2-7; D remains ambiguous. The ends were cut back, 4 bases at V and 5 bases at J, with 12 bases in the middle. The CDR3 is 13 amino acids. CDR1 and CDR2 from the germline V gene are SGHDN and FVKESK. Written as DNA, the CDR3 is TGTGCCAGCAGCCTACTGGGAAGGGACGAGCAGTACTTC. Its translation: CASSLLGRDEQYF. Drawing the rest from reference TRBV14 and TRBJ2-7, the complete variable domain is EAGVTQFPSHSVIEKGQTVTLRCDPISGHDNLYWYRRVMGKEIKFLLHFVKESKQDESGMPNNRFLAERTGGTYSTLKVQPAELEDSGVYFCASSLLGRDEQYFGPGTRLTVT.

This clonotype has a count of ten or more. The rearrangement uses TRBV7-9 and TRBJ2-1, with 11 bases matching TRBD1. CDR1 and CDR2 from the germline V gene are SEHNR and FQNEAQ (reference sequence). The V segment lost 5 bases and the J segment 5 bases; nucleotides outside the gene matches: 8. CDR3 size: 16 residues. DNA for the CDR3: TGTGCCAGCAGCCTACCGGACAGGGGGCCCGACAATGAGCAGTTCTTC. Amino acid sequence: CASSLPDRGPDNEQFF. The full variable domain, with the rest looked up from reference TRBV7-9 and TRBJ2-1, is DTGVSQNPRHKITKRGQNVTFRCDPISEHNRLYWYRQTLGQGPEFLTYFQNEAQLEKSRLLSDRFSAERPKGSFSTLEIQRTEQGDSAMYLCASSLPDRGPDNEQFFGPGTRLTVL.

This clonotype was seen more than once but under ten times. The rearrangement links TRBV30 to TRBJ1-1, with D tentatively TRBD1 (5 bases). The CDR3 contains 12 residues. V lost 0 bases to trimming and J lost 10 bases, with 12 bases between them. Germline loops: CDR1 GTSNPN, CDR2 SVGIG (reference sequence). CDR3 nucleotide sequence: TGTGCCTGGAGTGTGTTCTCAGGGCTAGCTTTCTTT. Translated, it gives CAWSVFSGLAFF.

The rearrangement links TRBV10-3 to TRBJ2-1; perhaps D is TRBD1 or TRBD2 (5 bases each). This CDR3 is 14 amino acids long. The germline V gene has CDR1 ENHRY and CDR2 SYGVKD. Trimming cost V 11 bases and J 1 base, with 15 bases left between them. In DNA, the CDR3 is TGTGCCGCTTGGGACGGGGCTTCCTACAATGAGCAGTTCTTC. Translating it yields CAAWDGASYNEQFF.

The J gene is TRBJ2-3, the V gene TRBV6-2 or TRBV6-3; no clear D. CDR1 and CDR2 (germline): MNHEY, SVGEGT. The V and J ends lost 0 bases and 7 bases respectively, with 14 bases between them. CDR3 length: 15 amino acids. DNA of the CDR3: TGTGCCAGCAGTTACTCGAAGGTAGAAGGGTATACGCAGTATTTT. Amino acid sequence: CASSYSKVEGYTQYF.

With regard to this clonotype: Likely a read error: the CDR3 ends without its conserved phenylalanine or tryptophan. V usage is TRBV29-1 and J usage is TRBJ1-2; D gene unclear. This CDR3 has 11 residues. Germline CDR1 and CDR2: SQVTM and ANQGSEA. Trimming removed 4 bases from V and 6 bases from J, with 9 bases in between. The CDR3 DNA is TGCAGCGTTGCACTGCCCGATGGCTACACCCTC. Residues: CSVALPDGYTL.

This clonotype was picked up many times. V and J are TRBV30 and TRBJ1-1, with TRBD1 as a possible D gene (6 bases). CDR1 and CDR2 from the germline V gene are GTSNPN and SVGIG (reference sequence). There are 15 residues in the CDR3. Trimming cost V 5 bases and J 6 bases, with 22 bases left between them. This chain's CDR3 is CAWRRDNQAGAEAFF. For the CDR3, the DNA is TGTGCCTGGCGCCGGGACAACCAAGCGGGGGCTGAAGCTTTCTTT. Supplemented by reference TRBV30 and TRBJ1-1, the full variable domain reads SQTIHQWPATLVQPVGSPLSLECTVEGTSNPNLYWYRQAAGRGLQLLFYSVGIGQISSEVPQNLSASRPQDRQFILSSKKLLLSDSGFYLCAWRRDNQAGAEAFFGQGTRLTVV.

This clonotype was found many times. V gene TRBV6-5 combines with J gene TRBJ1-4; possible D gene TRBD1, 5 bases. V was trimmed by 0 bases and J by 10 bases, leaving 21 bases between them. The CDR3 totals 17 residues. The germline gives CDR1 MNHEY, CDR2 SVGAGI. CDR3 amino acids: CASSYSSSRDSSRKLFF. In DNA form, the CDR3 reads TGTGCCAGCAGTTACTCCAGCTCACGGGACTCCTCCAGAAAACTGTTTTTT.

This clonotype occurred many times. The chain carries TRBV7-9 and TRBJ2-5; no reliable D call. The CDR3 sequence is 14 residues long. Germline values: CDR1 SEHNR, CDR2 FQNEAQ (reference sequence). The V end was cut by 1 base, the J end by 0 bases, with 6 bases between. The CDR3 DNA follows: TGTGCCAGCAGCTTAGTCCCGTACCAAGAGACCCAGTACTTC. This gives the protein CASSLVPYQETQYF.

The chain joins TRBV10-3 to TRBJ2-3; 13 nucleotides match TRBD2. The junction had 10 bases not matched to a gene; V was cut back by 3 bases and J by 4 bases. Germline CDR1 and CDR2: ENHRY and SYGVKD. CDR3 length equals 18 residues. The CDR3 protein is CAISDSSGLAGVSDTQYF. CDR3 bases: TGTGCCATCAGTGACTCCTCAGGACTAGCGGGAGTTTCAGATACGCAGTATTTT.

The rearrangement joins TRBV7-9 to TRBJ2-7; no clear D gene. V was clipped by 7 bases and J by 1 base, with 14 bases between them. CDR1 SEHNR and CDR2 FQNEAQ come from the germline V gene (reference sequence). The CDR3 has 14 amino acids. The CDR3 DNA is TGTGCCAGCAACCCCTCGGAAGCATCCTACGAGCAGTACTTC. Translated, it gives CASNPSEASYEQYF.

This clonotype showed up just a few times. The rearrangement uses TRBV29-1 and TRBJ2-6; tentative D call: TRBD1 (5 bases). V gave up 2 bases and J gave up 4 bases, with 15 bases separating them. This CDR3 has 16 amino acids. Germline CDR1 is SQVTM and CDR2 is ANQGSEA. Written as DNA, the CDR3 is TGCAGCGTTGAACTCGCACAGGACGGAGGGGCCAACGTCCTGACTTTC. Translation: CSVELAQDGGANVLTF.

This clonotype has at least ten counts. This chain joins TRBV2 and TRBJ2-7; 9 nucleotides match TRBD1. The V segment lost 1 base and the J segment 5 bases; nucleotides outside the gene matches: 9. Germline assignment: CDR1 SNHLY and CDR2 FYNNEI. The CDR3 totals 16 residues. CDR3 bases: TGTGCCAGCAGTGAAGTACCGGGACAGGGTTTTAACGAGCAGTACTTC. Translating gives CASSEVPGQGFNEQYF.

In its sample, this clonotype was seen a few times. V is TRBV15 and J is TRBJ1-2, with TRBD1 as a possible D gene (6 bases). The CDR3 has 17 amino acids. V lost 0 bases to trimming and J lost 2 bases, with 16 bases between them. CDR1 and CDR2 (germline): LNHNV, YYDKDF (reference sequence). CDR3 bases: TGTGCCACCAGCAGAGAGAAGGGGGGGAGAACAAACTATGGCTACACCTTC. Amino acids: CATSREKGGRTNYGYTF.

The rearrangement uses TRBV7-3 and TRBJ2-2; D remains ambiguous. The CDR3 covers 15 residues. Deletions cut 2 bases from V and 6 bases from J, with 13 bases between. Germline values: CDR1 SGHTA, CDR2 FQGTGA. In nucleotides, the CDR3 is TGTGCCAGCAGCTTATTAGGGTTACGTTCCGGGGAGCTGTTTTTT. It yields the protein CASSLLGLRSGELFF.

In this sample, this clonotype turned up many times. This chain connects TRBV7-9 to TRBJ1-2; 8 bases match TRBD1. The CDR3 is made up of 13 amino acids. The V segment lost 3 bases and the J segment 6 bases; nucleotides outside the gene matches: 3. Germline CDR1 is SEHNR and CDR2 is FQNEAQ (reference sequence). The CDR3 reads CASSFATGDGYTF. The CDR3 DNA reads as TGTGCCAGCAGCTTCGCGACAGGGGATGGCTACACCTTC. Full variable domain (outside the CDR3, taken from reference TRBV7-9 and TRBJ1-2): DTGVSQNPRHKITKRGQNVTFRCDPISEHNRLYWYRQTLGQGPEFLTYFQNEAQLEKSRLLSDRFSAERPKGSFSTLEIQRTEQGDSAMYLCASSFATGDGYTFGSGTRLTVV.

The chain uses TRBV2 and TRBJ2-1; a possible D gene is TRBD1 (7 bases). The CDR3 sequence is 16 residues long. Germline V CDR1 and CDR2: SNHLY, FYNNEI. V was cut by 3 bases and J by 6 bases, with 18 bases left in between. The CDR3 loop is CASSEEGANVLNEQFF. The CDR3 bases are TGTGCCAGCAGTGAGGAGGGGGCGAATGTTCTCAATGAGCAGTTCTTC.

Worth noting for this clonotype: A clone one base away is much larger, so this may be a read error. CDR3 nucleotide sequence: TGTGCCTGGAGTGTATTCCAGGGGGGAAACTATGGCTACACCTTC. Its protein product is CAWSVFQGGNYGYTF. The chain employs TRBV30 and TRBJ1-2; TRBD1 matches at 7 bases. V was pared by 0 bases and J by 2 bases, with 6 bases of the junction left unmatched. Germline V CDR1 and CDR2: GTSNPN, SVGIG (reference sequence). The CDR3 contains 15 residues.

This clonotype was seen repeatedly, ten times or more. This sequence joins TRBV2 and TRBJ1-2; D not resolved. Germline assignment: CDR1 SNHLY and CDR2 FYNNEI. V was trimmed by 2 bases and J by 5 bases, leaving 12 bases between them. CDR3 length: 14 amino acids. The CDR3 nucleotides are TGTGCCAGCAGTGAAATTCTTCCCGGATATGGCTACACCTTC. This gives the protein CASSEILPGYGYTF.

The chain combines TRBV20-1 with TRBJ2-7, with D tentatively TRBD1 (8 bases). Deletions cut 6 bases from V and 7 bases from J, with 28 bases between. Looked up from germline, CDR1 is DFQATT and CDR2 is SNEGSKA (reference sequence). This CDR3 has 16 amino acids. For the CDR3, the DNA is TGCAGTGCAACGGCACAGGGGGAGGGCCCCGACCGGGAGCAGTACTTC. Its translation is CSATAQGEGPDREQYF.

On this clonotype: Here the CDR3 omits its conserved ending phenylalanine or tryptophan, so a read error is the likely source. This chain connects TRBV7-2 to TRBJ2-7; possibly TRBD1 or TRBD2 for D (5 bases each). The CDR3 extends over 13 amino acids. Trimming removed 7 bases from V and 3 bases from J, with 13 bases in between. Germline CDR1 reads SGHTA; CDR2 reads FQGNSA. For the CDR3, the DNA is TGTGCCAGCACTGGGGGACGGAGCTACGAGCAGTACTCC. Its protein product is CASTGGRSYEQYS.

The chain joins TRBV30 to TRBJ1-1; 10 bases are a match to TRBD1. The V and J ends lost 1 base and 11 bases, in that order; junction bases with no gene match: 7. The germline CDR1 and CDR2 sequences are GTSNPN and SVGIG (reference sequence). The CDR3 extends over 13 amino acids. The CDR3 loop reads CAWSAGTGAWAFF. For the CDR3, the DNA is TGTGCCTGGAGTGCCGGGACAGGGGCTTGGGCTTTCTTT.

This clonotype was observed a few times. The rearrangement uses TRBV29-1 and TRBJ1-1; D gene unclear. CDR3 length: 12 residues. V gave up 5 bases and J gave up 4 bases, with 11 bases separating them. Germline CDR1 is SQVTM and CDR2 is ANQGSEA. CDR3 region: CSVRPTFTEAFF. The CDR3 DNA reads TGCAGCGTTAGGCCCACCTTCACTGAAGCTTTCTTT.